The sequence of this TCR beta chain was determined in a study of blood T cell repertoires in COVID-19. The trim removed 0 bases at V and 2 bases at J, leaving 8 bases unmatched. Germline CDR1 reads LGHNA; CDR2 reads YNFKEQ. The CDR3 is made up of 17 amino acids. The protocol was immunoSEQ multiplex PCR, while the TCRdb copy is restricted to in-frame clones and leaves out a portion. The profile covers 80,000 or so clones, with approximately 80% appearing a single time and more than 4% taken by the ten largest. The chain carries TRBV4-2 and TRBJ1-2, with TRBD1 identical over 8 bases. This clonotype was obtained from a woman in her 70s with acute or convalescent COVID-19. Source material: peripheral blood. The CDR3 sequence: CASSQDSAGGANYGYTF. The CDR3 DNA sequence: TGTGCCAGCAGCCAAGACTCGGCAGGGGGCGCGAACTATGGCTACACCTTC.